A selection of T cell receptor beta chains follows, all from one sample in a study of PD-L1 blockade in urothelial cancer. Some clones are missing from TCRdb's copy, which holds only in-frame ones; the method was immunoSEQ multiplex PCR. There are about 130,000 clones in the sample; roughly 80% occur only once, and 3.2% lies in the top ten. The sequencing used PBMCs, collected around atezolizumab (anti-PD-L1) treatment. Source of these receptors: a man aged 50 to 60 with urothelial cancer. CDR3s include the opening cysteine and the closing phenylalanine or tryptophan. The order of the fields is J gene, clone size, D gene, V gene, CDR3 DNA, CDR3 protein. D genes are given only for firm matches. Size is stated for part of the rows, as once, few or many counts, or as a class when the clone is expanded.

j_gene: TRBJ2-3; abundance: NA; d_gene: NA; v_gene: TRBV10-3; CDR3nt: TGTGCCATCAGACAGGGCCCCGCGACAGATACGCAGTATTTT; CDR3aa: CAIRQGPATDTQYF
j_gene: TRBJ2-6; abundance: NA; d_gene: TRBD2; v_gene: TRBV9; CDR3nt: TGTGCCAGCAGCGAAAGCGGGACTAGGACTGGGGCCAACGTCCTGACTTTC; CDR3aa: CASSESGTRTGANVLTF
j_gene: TRBJ2-7; abundance: NA; d_gene: NA; v_gene: TRBV7-9; CDR3nt: TGTGCCAGCAGCTTAGTGCAGACTAACTTATACGAGCAGTACTTC; CDR3aa: CASSLVQTNLYEQYF
j_gene: TRBJ1-5; abundance: NA; d_gene: NA; v_gene: TRBV7-2; CDR3nt: TGTGCCAGCAGTCAGGGTCCCAATCAGCCCCAGCATTTT; CDR3aa: CASSQGPNQPQHF
j_gene: TRBJ2-1; abundance: NA; d_gene: TRBD2; v_gene: TRBV5-8; CDR3nt: TGTGCCAGCAGTCGGACTAGCGGGATAGGTAGGGAGCAGTTCTTC; CDR3aa: CASSRTSGIGREQFF
j_gene: TRBJ2-7; abundance: NA; d_gene: NA; v_gene: TRBV30; CDR3nt: TGTGCCTGGAGTGTACAGGGAAACGAGCAGTACTTC; CDR3aa: CAWSVQGNEQYF
j_gene: TRBJ1-4; abundance: NA; d_gene: TRBD1; v_gene: TRBV7-2; CDR3nt: TGTGCCAGCAGCCCCTCCCTAGGGGGCAGGGGGGAAAAACTGTTTTTT; CDR3aa: CASSPSLGGRGEKLFF
j_gene: TRBJ2-2; abundance: NA; d_gene: TRBD2; v_gene: TRBV28; CDR3nt: TGTGCCAGCAGCCTTCTTAAGACTAGCGGGAGGTCCACCGGGGAGCTGTTTTTT; CDR3aa: CASSLLKTSGRSTGELFF
j_gene: TRBJ2-5; abundance: once; d_gene: TRBD2; v_gene: TRBV5-1; CDR3nt: TGCGCCAGCAGCGGGGAGGGACGAGAGACCCAGTACTTC; CDR3aa: CASSGEGRETQYF
j_gene: TRBJ2-2; abundance: NA; d_gene: NA; v_gene: TRBV7-2; CDR3nt: TGTGCCAGCAGCCCCGCCCGGGAGCGGACCGGGGAGCTGTTTTTT; CDR3aa: CASSPARERTGELFF
j_gene: TRBJ2-5; abundance: NA; d_gene: NA; v_gene: TRBV2; CDR3nt: TGTGCCTCCCAACACGGAGGCCAAGAGACCCAGTACTTC; CDR3aa: CASQHGGQETQYF
j_gene: TRBJ2-7; abundance: NA; d_gene: NA; v_gene: TRBV11-2; CDR3nt: TGTGCCAGCAGCTTAGTGGGCGGGGTCGACTACGAGCAGTACTTC; CDR3aa: CASSLVGGVDYEQYF
j_gene: TRBJ2-3; abundance: NA; d_gene: NA; v_gene: TRBV5-4; CDR3nt: TGTGCCAGCAGCCGGGACACCAGCACAGATACGCAGTATTTT; CDR3aa: CASSRDTSTDTQYF
j_gene: TRBJ1-6; abundance: NA; d_gene: TRBD1; v_gene: TRBV18; CDR3nt: TGTGCCAGCTCTGAGGGGGCGTTCTCTAATTCACCCCTCCACTTT; CDR3aa: CASSEGAFSNSPLHF
j_gene: TRBJ1-1; abundance: NA; d_gene: NA; v_gene: TRBV19; CDR3nt: TGTGCCAGCCGGTTGGGAGGCACTGAAGCTTTCTTT; CDR3aa: CASRLGGTEAFF
j_gene: TRBJ2-5; abundance: NA; d_gene: TRBD1; v_gene: TRBV5-1; CDR3nt: TGCGCCAGCAGCTACCACAGGGGCCCATACCAAGAGACCCAGTACTTC; CDR3aa: CASSYHRGPYQETQYF
j_gene: TRBJ1-1; abundance: few; d_gene: TRBD1; v_gene: TRBV5-1; CDR3nt: TGCGCCAGCAGCGAACAGACAGGGGCGATATACACTGAAGCTTTCTTT; CDR3aa: CASSEQTGAIYTEAFF